What follows are 14 T cell receptor beta chains derived from one specimen sequenced in a study of blood T cell repertoires in COVID-19. The data were produced by immunoSEQ multiplex PCR, yet TCRdb's version contains in-frame clones alone and is incomplete. Here the sample spans around 350,000 clones, 85% to 90% being singletons. Sequenced input: peripheral blood. Receptors were obtained from a human donor in a cohort sampled during active COVID-19.

V and J are TRBV28 and TRBJ1-5; D is unclear. The V gene lost 3 bases and the J gene lost 0 bases, with 12 bases spanning the gap. The CDR3 has 16 residues. CDR1 is MDHEN, CDR2 SYDVKM, per germline. The CDR3 protein is CASSFESDYSNQPQHF. The CDR3 DNA reads TGTGCCAGCAGTTTTGAGTCAGACTATAGCAATCAGCCCCAGCATTTT.

The chain is built from TRBV27 and TRBJ1-5; 11 bases agree with TRBD1. This CDR3 has 15 amino acids. The junction had 4 bases not matched to a gene; V was cut back by 6 bases and J by 3 bases. Germline values: CDR1 MNHEY, CDR2 SMNVEV (reference sequence). CDR3: CASRRDRGDNQPQHF. The CDR3 region has the DNA TGTGCCAGCAGACGGGACAGGGGGGACAATCAGCCCCAGCATTTT.

This sequence joins TRBV7-9 and TRBJ1-4, with D perhaps matching TRBD1 (6 bases). The CDR3 runs 16 residues. The V end lost 1 base, the J end lost 8 bases, and 17 bases lay between the germline ends. The germline gives CDR1 SEHNR, CDR2 FQNEAQ (reference sequence). The CDR3 here is CASSLVVGFQGEKLFF. CDR3 DNA sequence: TGTGCCAGCAGCTTAGTTGTCGGTTTCCAGGGGGAAAAACTGTTTTTT.

This clone has just one count. This chain joins TRBV7-3 and TRBJ2-5; TRBD1 matches at 8 bases. The germline CDR1 and CDR2 sequences are SGHTA and FQGTGA. The CDR3 has 13 residues. V shed 8 bases and J 4 bases; nucleotides not matched to a gene: 6. CDR3 residues: CASAGQGGETQYF. The CDR3 DNA follows: TGTGCCAGCGCCGGACAGGGAGGAGAGACCCAGTACTTC.

This clone was detected only once. The chain joins TRBV4-1 to TRBJ2-3, with TRBD2 matching 8 bases. The CDR3 length is 18 residues. Trimming took 1 base from V and 1 from J; bases not matched to a gene: 10. CDR1 is MGHRA, CDR2 YSYEKL, per germline. The CDR3 region is CASSQVAGRGAGTDTQYF. CDR3 nucleotide sequence: TGCGCCAGCAGCCAAGTCGCCGGGAGGGGGGCTGGCACAGATACGCAGTATTTT.

The chain links TRBV6-2 or TRBV6-3 to TRBJ2-1; TRBD2 might be the D (5 bases). V lost 3 bases and J lost 6, with 9 bases in between. The germline CDR1 and CDR2 sequences are MNHEY and SVGEGT. The length of the CDR3 is 13 residues. The CDR3 loop is CASSYGGPNEQFF. The CDR3 DNA reads TGTGCCAGCAGTTATGGCGGGCCCAATGAGCAGTTCTTC.

The CDR3 loop is CASSLNLRDTQYF. The DNA of the CDR3 is TGTGCCAGCAGCTTAAATTTGAGAGATACGCAGTATTTT. This chain uses TRBV7-3 with TRBJ2-3, with D uncertain. Germline V gene lookup returns CDR1 SGHTA and CDR2 FQGTGA. Trimming cost V 1 base and J 5 bases, with 7 bases left between them. The CDR3 is 13 amino acids.

The chain employs TRBV5-1 and TRBJ2-3; 10 bases are a match to TRBD2. The CDR3 sequence is 17 residues long. The junction had 11 bases not matched to a gene; V was cut back by 3 bases and J by 4 bases. Germline CDR1 SGHRS, CDR2 YFSETQ. CDR3 nucleotides: TGCGCCAGCAGCTCTGCTTTGGCTAGCGGGGGCTCAGATACGCAGTATTTT. It translates to CASSSALASGGSDTQYF.

The gene calls are TRBV6-5 and TRBJ1-2; 8 bases are a match to TRBD1. The CDR3 is 13 amino acids. Germline V lookup: CDR1 MNHEY, CDR2 SVGAGI. J gave up 8 bases and V 8 bases, and 10 bases lay outside the gene matches. In DNA, the CDR3 is TGTGCCAGCGGGGTTGGACAGGGATACGGCTACACCTTC. This encodes CASGVGQGYGYTF.

This clone has just one count. The chain couples TRBV7-3 to TRBJ2-1; possibly TRBD2 for D (5 bases). V shed 1 base and J shed 9 bases, with 16 bases lying between them. The CDR3 is 15 residues long. Per the germline V gene, CDR1 is SGHTA and CDR2 is FQGTGA. CDR3 DNA: TGTGCCAGCAGCTTAAGAGGGATCCCAATTGGTGAGCAGTTCTTC. Translated, it gives CASSLRGIPIGEQFF.

This clone came up once. V usage is TRBV24-1 and J usage is TRBJ2-1; 11 bases line up with TRBD2. Trimming took 4 bases from V and 8 from J; bases not matched to a gene: 3. The germline gives CDR1 KGHDR, CDR2 SFDVKD. This CDR3 comprises 14 residues. CDR3 in DNA: TGTGCCACCAGTGACACTAGCGGGAGTGATGAGCAGTTCTTC. This sequence encodes CATSDTSGSDEQFF.

This chain joins TRBV29-1 and TRBJ2-1, with 7 bases that match TRBD2. Germline V lookup: CDR1 SQVTM, CDR2 ANQGSEA. This CDR3 is 16 amino acids long. Trimming at V came to 0 bases and at J to 4 bases, leaving 9 bases not matched to a gene. CDR3 region: CSVEEFGGGPYNEQFF. CDR3 bases: TGCAGCGTTGAAGAATTCGGGGGAGGGCCTTACAATGAGCAGTTCTTC.

The chain couples TRBV28 to TRBJ1-2; tentatively, D is TRBD1 (5 bases). V gave up 7 bases and J gave up 2 bases, with 17 bases separating them. CDR1 is MDHEN and CDR2 is SYDVKM in the germline V gene. The CDR3 length is 15 residues. The CDR3 sequence: CASTPLGGNNYGYTF. As DNA, the CDR3 is TGTGCCAGCACCCCCTTGGGGGGGAACAACTATGGCTACACCTTC.

The rearrangement uses TRBV3-1 (or the pseudogene TRBV3-2) and TRBJ2-3, with D perhaps matching TRBD2 (5 bases). CDR1 is LGHDT, CDR2 YNNKEL, per germline (reference sequence). V lost 1 base to trimming and J lost 6 bases, with 11 bases between them. The CDR3 contains 14 residues. Here the CDR3 reads CASSQGSRRDTQYF. The CDR3 DNA reads as TGTGCCAGCAGCCAAGGTTCGCGGAGGGATACGCAGTATTTT.